One sample yielded the 27 T cell receptor beta chains listed below, sequenced in a study of blood T cell repertoires in COVID-19. Clones were read by immunoSEQ multiplex PCR, and TCRdb kept only the in-frame ones, dropping some. The sample includes 30,000 to 35,000 clones, approximately 86% seen only once; the top ten take under 8%. Sequencing was carried out using peripheral blood. The receptors were sampled from a man in his 60s with COVID-19, enrolled during active disease.

The chain employs TRBV5-4 and TRBJ2-1; TRBD2 agrees at 7 bases. The J segment lost 4 bases and the V segment lost 0 bases, leaving 4 bases of the junction unmatched. The CDR3 loop spans 15 amino acids. Germline CDR1 reads SGHNT; CDR2 reads YYREEE (reference sequence). CDR3 amino acids: CASSLVAGPYNEQFF. CDR3 sequence (DNA): TGTGCCAGCAGCTTGGTAGCGGGCCCGTACAATGAGCAGTTCTTC. The full variable domain, completed using reference TRBV5-4 and TRBJ2-1, is ETGVTQSPTHLIKTRGQQVTLRCSSQSGHNTVSWYQQALGQGPQFIFQYYREEENGRGNFPPRFSGLQFPNYSSELNVNALELDDSALYLCASSLVAGPYNEQFFGPGTRLTVL.

This rearrangement joins TRBV11-2 to TRBJ2-5; the D is unclear. Trimming pared 3 bases from V and 1 base from J, leaving 6 bases between. The CDR3 totals 13 residues. Germline loops: CDR1 SGHAT, CDR2 FQNNGV. The CDR3, as DNA: TGTGCCAGCAGCTTTCTCCCCCAAGAGACCCAGTACTTC. Translating it yields CASSFLPQETQYF.

The gene calls are TRBV11-2 and TRBJ2-1; 8 nucleotides line up with TRBD2. The germline CDR1 and CDR2 sequences are SGHAT and FQNNGV. With V trimmed by 5 bases and J by 6 bases, 15 bases remained unmatched. The CDR3 is 17 amino acids. The CDR3 loop reads CASSTRQLAVGRNEQFF. CDR3 sequence (DNA): TGTGCCAGCAGCACCCGACAACTAGCGGTCGGTCGCAATGAGCAGTTCTTC.

The V call is TRBV6-5, the J call TRBJ2-7; 13 bases fit TRBD2. Germline CDR1 is MNHEY and CDR2 is SVGAGI. J gave up 2 bases and V 7 bases, and 5 bases lay outside the gene matches. The CDR3 spans 15 residues. The CDR3 bases are TGTGCCAGCAAAGGACTAGCGGGAGACCCCTACGAGCAGTACTTC. Translation: CASKGLAGDPYEQYF.

The gene calls are TRBV12-5 and TRBJ1-1; TRBD1 matches at 7 bases. The CDR3 has 12 residues. The V gene end was trimmed by 6 bases and the J gene end by 9 bases; junction bases not matched to a gene: 7. The V gene's germline CDR1 is LGHNT and CDR2 FRNRAP. CDR3 sequence: CASGQTGLKAFF. CDR3 coding DNA: TGTGCTAGTGGCCAGACAGGGCTTAAAGCTTTCTTT. The full variable domain, completed using reference TRBV12-5 and TRBJ1-1, is DARVTQTPRHKVTEMGQEVTMRCQPILGHNTVFWYRQTMMQGLELLAYFRNRAPLDDSGMPKDRFSAEMPDATLATLKIQPSEPRDSAVYFCASGQTGLKAFFGQGTRLTVV.

This clone occurred once. The chain couples TRBV2 to TRBJ1-4, with D tentatively TRBD1 (5 bases). The CDR3 length is 14 residues. Trimming removed 6 bases at V and 4 bases at J, with 12 bases between. Germline CDR1 SNHLY, CDR2 FYNNEI. The CDR3 sequence is CASRQAGFNEKLFF. In DNA, the CDR3 is TGTGCCAGCAGACAAGCAGGGTTTAATGAAAAACTGTTTTTT.

The rearrangement links TRBV7-8 to TRBJ2-5; 10 bases map to TRBD2. Unmatched junction bases numbered 8, after V lost 5 bases and J lost 2 bases. The CDR3 is 16 residues long. Germline loops: CDR1 SGHVS, CDR2 FQNEAQ. The CDR3 sequence: CASSITSGMDQETQYF. Written as DNA, the CDR3 is TGTGCCAGCAGCATAACTAGCGGGATGGATCAAGAGACCCAGTACTTC.

This clone was observed once. The CDR3 loop is CASTSPGTGEGYTF. For the CDR3, the DNA is TGTGCCAGCACATCACCCGGGACAGGGGAGGGCTACACCTTC. The genes are TRBV28 and TRBJ1-2, with 10 bases lining up with TRBD1. The CDR3 runs to 14 residues. The V gene's germline CDR1 is MDHEN and CDR2 SYDVKM. The V segment lost 7 bases and the J segment 8 bases; nucleotides outside the gene matches: 10.

The V gene is TRBV6-5, the J gene TRBJ1-3; D is possibly TRBD1 (5 bases). V was shortened by 2 bases and J by 4 bases, with 9 bases between the two germline ends. The CDR3 consists of 14 residues. Germline CDR1 MNHEY, CDR2 SVGAGI. The CDR3 DNA reads TGTGCCAGCAGTTACGACAGACTCGGAAACACCATATATTTT. Amino acids: CASSYDRLGNTIYF.

The chain couples TRBV28 to TRBJ2-2; 11 bases line up with TRBD2. V gave up 3 bases and J gave up 4 bases; unmatched junction bases: 4. CDR1 and CDR2 (germline): MDHEN, SYDVKM. The CDR3 loop spans 16 amino acids. In DNA, the CDR3 is TGTGCCAGCAGTTTCTTAGCGGGAGGGCCCACCGGGGAGCTGTTTTTT. Translating gives CASSFLAGGPTGELFF.

V is TRBV7-6 and J is TRBJ1-1; TRBD1 might be the D (6 bases). V shed 5 bases and J shed 4 bases, with 11 bases lying between them. The germline CDR1 and CDR2 sequences are SGHVS and FNYEAQ. This CDR3 comprises 13 residues. CDR3 loop: CASSKIQGTEAFF. CDR3 DNA: TGTGCCAGCAGCAAGATACAGGGCACTGAAGCTTTCTTT.

The V call is TRBV10-1, the J call TRBJ2-1; no clear D gene. CDR1 is WNHNN, CDR2 SYGVQD, per germline (reference sequence). This CDR3 contains 13 residues. V shed 0 bases and J shed 9 bases, with 9 bases lying between them. CDR3 loop: CASSESWRSEQFF. The CDR3 nucleotides are TGCGCCAGCAGTGAGTCCTGGAGAAGTGAGCAGTTCTTC.

The chain combines TRBV5-1 with TRBJ1-2; D gene unclear. CDR1 and CDR2 from the germline V gene are SGHRS and YFSETQ. V shed 0 bases and J shed 0 bases, with 9 bases lying between them. CDR3 length equals 15 residues. The CDR3: CASSLGTEPNYGYTF. Here the CDR3 DNA reads TGCGCCAGCAGCTTGGGAACAGAGCCTAACTATGGCTACACCTTC.

The chain joins TRBV5-5 to TRBJ1-1; D possibly corresponds to TRBD1 (6 bases). Trimming left V 5 bases short and J 4 bases short, with 12 bases between. Germline assignment: CDR1 SGHKS and CDR2 YYEKEE (reference sequence). The CDR3 sequence is 13 residues long. In DNA, the CDR3 is TGTGCCAGCAGGCGAGACAGGACCACTGAAGCTTTCTTT. Amino acids: CASRRDRTTEAFF.

Only one count was recorded for this clone. This chain joins TRBV20-1 and TRBJ2-4; tentatively, D is TRBD2 (5 bases). The V gene's germline CDR1 is DFQATT and CDR2 SNEGSKA (reference sequence). Trimming removed 3 bases at V and 10 bases at J, with 13 bases between. The length of the CDR3 is 12 residues. CDR3 amino acids: CSASLGREIQYF. The CDR3 nucleotides are TGCAGTGCTAGTCTCGGACGGGAAATTCAGTACTTC.

This chain links TRBV28 with TRBJ1-4; D may be TRBD1 (5 bases). CDR3 length equals 13 residues. Germline V lookup: CDR1 MDHEN, CDR2 SYDVKM. Trimming cost V 10 bases and J 5 bases, with 14 bases left between them. The CDR3 loop is CATSHRPNEKLFF. Here the CDR3 DNA reads TGTGCCACTTCACACAGGCCCAATGAAAAACTGTTTTTT.

This clone was seen just once. V usage is TRBV19 and J usage is TRBJ2-6, with D unclear. From germline, CDR1 is LNHDA and CDR2 SQIVND (reference sequence). The CDR3 sequence is 17 residues long. Trimming stripped 3 bases from V and 2 bases from J, with 14 bases between. The CDR3 here is CASSITINPAGANVLTF. The CDR3 DNA reads TGTGCCAGTAGTATTACAATCAACCCAGCTGGGGCCAACGTCCTGACTTTC. Full variable domain (remainder filled in from reference TRBV19 and TRBJ2-6): DGGITQSPKYLFRKEGQNVTLSCEQNLNHDAMYWYRQDPGQGLRLIYYSQIVNDFQKGDIAEGYSVSREKKESFPLTVTSAQKNPTAFYLCASSITINPAGANVLTFGAGSRLTVL.

This clone was observed a single time. The rearrangement joins TRBV6-5 to TRBJ1-2; 7 bases match TRBD1. CDR3 length: 14 residues. Losses at the gene ends were 6 bases for V and 7 bases for J; bases not matched to a gene: 11. Germline assignment: CDR1 MNHEY and CDR2 SVGAGI. The CDR3 DNA reads as TGTGCCAGCAGCCCCAGACAGGGCTCACTTGGCTACACCTTC. Translated, it gives CASSPRQGSLGYTF.

The chain has TRBV10-3 and TRBJ2-2; D call uncertain. CDR1 is ENHRY and CDR2 is SYGVKD in the germline V gene. This CDR3 contains 12 residues. With 6 bases removed from V and 4 bases from J, the gap between germline ends came to 6 bases. The CDR3 loop reads CAIRPTTGELFF. CDR3 DNA: TGTGCCATCAGGCCTACCACCGGGGAGCTGTTTTTT.

This chain connects TRBV19 to TRBJ1-3, with 8 bases fitting TRBD1. The J segment lost 3 bases and the V segment lost 5 bases, leaving 6 bases of the junction unmatched. Germline V gene data show CDR1 as LNHDA and CDR2 as SQIVND (reference sequence). CDR3 length equals 15 residues. The CDR3 DNA reads TGTGCCAGTAGTTCCGACAGGGGACGTGGAAACACCATATATTTT. Translation: CASSSDRGRGNTIYF.

The chain carries TRBV4-1 and TRBJ2-7, with D tentatively TRBD1 (5 bases). The CDR3 loop spans 14 amino acids. Germline-derived CDR1 and CDR2 are MGHRA and YSYEKL. The V end lost 3 bases, the J end lost 2 bases, and 11 bases lay between the germline ends. CDR3 region: CASSQQGGTYEQYF. In DNA, the CDR3 is TGCGCCAGCAGCCAGCAGGGCGGAACCTACGAGCAGTACTTC.

This clone was counted once. The chain carries TRBV29-1 and TRBJ1-1, with TRBD1 as a possible D gene (6 bases). Germline V lookup: CDR1 SQVTM, CDR2 ANQGSEA. Trimming removed 5 bases at V and 5 bases at J, with 18 bases between. This CDR3 is built from 14 residues. The CDR3 is CSVTKRGAGTEAFF. The DNA for the CDR3 is TGCAGCGTTACAAAGCGGGGGGCAGGGACTGAAGCTTTCTTT.

For this clone: A much larger clone lies a single base off, so this may be a read error. This chain uses TRBV7-9 with TRBJ2-7, with a weak D call TRBD2 (5 bases). Between the trimmed V and J ends, which lost 4 bases and 4 bases, there was a span of 29 bases. This CDR3 comprises 19 residues. Per the germline V gene, CDR1 is SEHNR and CDR2 is FQNEAQ (reference sequence). CDR3 sequence (DNA): TGTGCCAGCAGCTCAAACGACGGGCGGGCATCTAGGCTATGGTACGAGCAGTACTTC. This encodes CASSSNDGRASRLWYEQYF.

This rearrangement joins TRBV7-6 to TRBJ2-5, with TRBD2 as a possible D gene (5 bases). The CDR3 is made up of 15 amino acids. Per germline, CDR1 SGHVS and CDR2 FNYEAQ. Trimming left V 5 bases short and J 5 bases short, with 18 bases between. The CDR3 reads CASSPRQLELETQYF. The CDR3 DNA reads TGTGCCAGCAGCCCCCGTCAACTAGAATTGGAGACCCAGTACTTC.

The chain links TRBV7-2 to TRBJ2-7; 8 bases line up with TRBD2. The CDR3 sequence is 13 residues long. Per germline, CDR1 SGHTA and CDR2 FQGNSA. Unmatched junction bases numbered 7, after V lost 5 bases and J lost 7 bases. DNA for the CDR3: TGTGCCAGCAGCACTGCGATAGCGGGGGAGCAGTACTTC. This codes for CASSTAIAGEQYF.

The chain is built from TRBV15 and TRBJ2-3; perhaps TRBD2 as D (5 bases). CDR3 length: 19 residues. CDR1 LNHNV and CDR2 YYDKDF come from the germline V gene (reference sequence). V was clipped by 0 bases and J by 0 bases, with 19 bases between them. The CDR3: CATSRDRGAQTFSTDTQYF. In DNA, the CDR3 is TGTGCCACCAGCAGAGATCGGGGAGCCCAGACTTTTAGCACAGATACGCAGTATTTT.

The chain recombines TRBV10-3 with TRBJ2-5; 9 positions match TRBD2. V shed 5 bases and J 1 base; nucleotides not matched to a gene: 8. Germline V gives CDR1 ENHRY, CDR2 SYGVKD. This CDR3 has 16 residues. The CDR3 here is CAISQNLGLAQETQYF. In DNA form, the CDR3 reads TGTGCCATCAGTCAAAACCTGGGACTAGCCCAAGAGACCCAGTACTTC.